Shown below are 22 T cell receptor beta chains from a single sample sequenced in a study of cytomegalovirus exposure and HLA in healthy donors. Primers included in the PCR were 60 Vbeta and 13 Jbeta primers. The assay was immunoSEQ multiplex PCR, and TCRdb's table has in-frame clones only and misses some. Of about 96,000 clones listed, roughly 84% were seen once; the top ten hold 2.7%. Material: PBMCs. These receptors all come from a man younger than 40 in good health and CMV-seronegative.

This clone came up once. The J gene is TRBJ2-2, the V gene TRBV2; no clear D. In germline, CDR1 is SNHLY, CDR2 FYNNEI. V lost 7 bases and J 0 bases, leaving 9 bases between the germline ends. This CDR3 spans 14 amino acids. The DNA of the CDR3 is TGTGCCAGCATCAGGAATTCGAACACCGGGGAGCTGTTTTTT. Protein sequence: CASIRNSNTGELFF.

The chain is built from TRBV18 and TRBJ1-5, with 7 bases that match TRBD1. The CDR3 has 15 residues. Losses at the gene ends were 6 bases for V and 4 bases for J; bases not matched to a gene: 9. Germline lookup yields CDR1 KGHSH and CDR2 LQKENI. DNA for the CDR3: TGTGCCAGCTCTTACAGGACAGGTGATAATCAGCCCCAGCATTTT. It specifies CASSYRTGDNQPQHF.

J is TRBJ1-1 and V is TRBV7-2; D not certain. From germline, CDR1 is SGHTA and CDR2 FQGNSA. Trimming cost V 4 bases and J 1 base, with 10 bases left between them. The CDR3 is 14 residues long. The CDR3 sequence: CASSSPTWNTEAFF. In nucleotides, the CDR3 is TGTGCCAGCAGCTCTCCCACTTGGAACACTGAAGCTTTCTTT. The complete variable domain, with remaining parts taken from reference TRBV7-2 and TRBJ1-1, reads GAGVSQSPSNKVTEKGKDVELRCDPISGHTALYWYRQSLGQGLEFLIYFQGNSAPDKSGLPSDRFSAERTGGSVSTLTIQRTQQEDSAVYLCASSSPTWNTEAFFGQGTRLTVV.

The chain combines TRBV4-2 with TRBJ2-5; the D gene is possibly TRBD1 (5 bases). Trimming pared 4 bases from V and 5 bases from J, leaving 29 bases between. CDR3 size: 19 residues. The V gene's germline CDR1 is LGHNA and CDR2 YNFKEQ. The CDR3: CASSPLGAANLAESETQYF. As DNA, the CDR3 is TGTGCCAGCAGCCCCCTAGGGGCAGCGAACTTGGCGGAGAGCGAGACCCAGTACTTC.

This rearrangement joins TRBV6-5 to TRBJ2-5; TRBD1 aligns across 7 bases. V lost 4 bases, J lost 7 bases, and 12 bases stayed unmatched. The CDR3 runs 15 residues. Germline V gives CDR1 MNHEY, CDR2 SVGAGI. The CDR3 bases are TGTGCCAGCAGTTTGGAGACAGGGCTTGGGGGGACCCAGTACTTC. It codes for CASSLETGLGGTQYF.

J is TRBJ2-5 and V is TRBV28; 12 nucleotides line up with TRBD2. Trimming at V came to 3 bases and at J to 3 bases, leaving 5 bases not matched to a gene. The CDR3 runs to 16 residues. Germline V CDR1 and CDR2: MDHEN, SYDVKM. The CDR3 region is CASSLARLAGEETQYF. The CDR3 DNA reads as TGTGCCAGCAGTTTGGCTAGACTAGCGGGGGAAGAGACCCAGTACTTC.

Here the CDR3 reads CSVEEVGQGTEAFF. The CDR3, as DNA: TGCAGCGTTGAAGAGGTGGGACAGGGCACTGAAGCTTTCTTT. The rearrangement uses TRBV29-1 and TRBJ1-1, with TRBD1 matching over 9 bases. The V and J ends lost 0 bases and 4 bases, in that order; junction bases with no gene match: 3. Germline loops: CDR1 SQVTM, CDR2 ANQGSEA. This CDR3 region has 14 residues.

The chain combines TRBV4-3 with TRBJ2-7, with 10 bases matching TRBD2. With V trimmed by 2 bases and J by 4 bases, 11 bases remained unmatched. Germline V gene lookup returns CDR1 LGHNA and CDR2 YSLEER. This CDR3 comprises 17 residues. The CDR3 DNA reads TGCGCCAGCAGCCAATGGGGGAGCGGGAGGGCTACTTACGAGCAGTACTTC. This translates into CASSQWGSGRATYEQYF.

The chain links TRBV27 to TRBJ1-4; 9 nucleotides line up with TRBD1. Germline-derived CDR1 and CDR2 are MNHEY and SMNVEV (reference sequence). After removal of 6 bases from V and 0 bases from J, the junction contained 20 bases not matched to a gene. CDR3 length: 21 amino acids. The CDR3 DNA follows: TGTGCCAGCAGGGGCGGGGCTTGGACAGGGGTCCTATCCTCAACTAATGAAAAACTGTTTTTT. It codes for CASRGGAWTGVLSSTNEKLFF.

The chain uses TRBV2 and TRBJ1-2; tentatively, D is TRBD1 (6 bases). The ends were cut back, 6 bases at V and 1 base at J, with 12 bases in the middle. Germline-derived CDR1 and CDR2 are SNHLY and FYNNEI. There are 14 residues in the CDR3. CDR3 protein: CASRGGQSNYGYTF. CDR3 nucleotides: TGTGCCAGCAGGGGGGGGCAAAGTAACTATGGCTACACCTTC.

Regarding this clone: A read error may account for a junction end that differs from germline. The rearrangement links TRBV18 to TRBJ2-3; 11 bases map to TRBD2. From germline, CDR1 is KGHSH and CDR2 LQKENI. The CDR3 spans 15 residues. The CDR3 is CASSPLAGGTDTQYF. The CDR3 DNA reads TGTGCCAGCTCGCCACTAGCGGGGGGCACAGATACGCAGTATTTT. Complete variable domain (other parts from reference TRBV18 and TRBJ2-3): NAGVMQNPRHLVRRRGQEARLRCSPMKGHSHVYWYRQLPEEGLKFMVYLQKENIIDESGMPKERFSAEFPKEGPSILRIQQVVRGDSAAYFCASSPLAGGTDTQYFGPGTRLTVL.

CDR3 residues: CASSILQGADTQYF. CDR3 nucleotides: TGTGCCAGCAGCATATTACAGGGGGCAGATACGCAGTATTTT. V gene TRBV9 combines with J gene TRBJ2-3; the match to TRBD1 covers 8 bases. The V and J ends lost 4 bases and 4 bases, in that order; junction bases with no gene match: 5. CDR3 length: 14 amino acids. The V gene's germline CDR1 is SGDLS and CDR2 YYNGEE.

This chain connects TRBV7-9 to TRBJ1-6, with D perhaps TRBD1 (6 bases). The CDR3 spans 14 residues. V lost 1 base, J lost 10 bases, and 11 bases lay in between. The germline V gene has CDR1 SEHNR and CDR2 FQNEAQ (reference sequence). This chain's CDR3 is CASSLEGEPSPLHF. Here the CDR3 DNA reads TGTGCCAGCAGCTTAGAGGGGGAGCCCTCACCCCTCCACTTT.

V usage is TRBV6-1 and J usage is TRBJ2-7; 12 bases match TRBD2. The germline V gene encodes CDR1 MNHNS and CDR2 SASEGT. V lost 3 bases, J lost 4 bases, and 4 bases stayed unmatched. CDR3 length: 15 amino acids. The CDR3 nucleotides are TGTGCCAGCAGTGACCCTAGCGGGGGGGCTTACGAGCAGTACTTC. This translates into CASSDPSGGAYEQYF.

The chain employs TRBV27 and TRBJ2-3; TRBD2 agrees at 10 bases. This CDR3 is 14 amino acids long. Germline V gene lookup returns CDR1 MNHEY and CDR2 SMNVEV (reference sequence). After removal of 7 bases from V and 9 bases from J, the junction contained 10 bases not matched to a gene. CDR3 sequence reads: CASINLAGVGTQYF. CDR3 in DNA: TGTGCCAGCATCAACCTAGCGGGGGTCGGAACGCAGTATTTT.

The chain is built from TRBV2 and TRBJ1-1; the D gene is possibly TRBD1 (6 bases). V was trimmed by 8 bases and J by 1 base, leaving 14 bases between them. Germline CDR1 SNHLY, CDR2 FYNNEI. The CDR3 consists of 14 residues. The CDR3 region is CASAETGENTEAFF. CDR3 nucleotide sequence: TGTGCCAGCGCAGAGACAGGAGAGAACACTGAAGCTTTCTTT.

The CDR3 coding sequence is TGTGCCAGCGAGGGGAGGGCAGGTTACAATCAGCCCCAGCATTTT. Translating it yields CASEGRAGYNQPQHF. The chain joins TRBV19 to TRBJ1-5; maybe TRBD1 (5 bases). The germline V and J ends were trimmed by 9 bases and 3 bases, with 18 bases remaining between them. Germline V gives CDR1 LNHDA, CDR2 SQIVND (reference sequence). The CDR3 is 15 residues long.

V gene TRBV5-4 combines with J gene TRBJ2-2, with a tentative D call TRBD1 (8 bases). Germline CDR1 SGHNT, CDR2 YYREEE (reference sequence). The CDR3 extends over 16 amino acids. V shed 2 bases and J shed 6 bases, with 17 bases lying between them. The DNA of the CDR3 is TGTGCCAGCAGCTTAACAGGGGGAGGGATCCCCGGGGAGCTGTTTTTT. Translated, it gives CASSLTGGGIPGELFF.

The chain joins TRBV5-1 to TRBJ2-1; D is possibly TRBD2 (5 bases). The CDR3 is made up of 17 amino acids. CDR1 and CDR2 (germline): SGHRS, YFSETQ. Trimming pared 0 bases from V and 5 bases from J, leaving 18 bases between. The CDR3 loop is CASSLVRGNRRDNEQFF. CDR3 in DNA: TGCGCCAGCAGCTTGGTTCGGGGTAACAGACGAGACAATGAGCAGTTCTTC. Filled out from reference TRBV5-1 and TRBJ2-1, the complete variable domain reads KAGVTQTPRYLIKTRGQQVTLSCSPISGHRSVSWYQQTPGQGLQFLFEYFSETQRNKGNFPGRFSGRQFSNSRSEMNVSTLELGDSALYLCASSLVRGNRRDNEQFFGPGTRLTVL.

The V and J genes are TRBV6-6 and TRBJ1-6; 7 bases line up with TRBD1. The germline V gene has CDR1 MNHNY and CDR2 SVGAGI (reference sequence). This CDR3 contains 14 residues. After removal of 2 bases from V and 10 bases from J, the junction contained 5 bases not matched to a gene. CDR3 sequence (DNA): TGTGCCAGCAGTTACGGCAGGGGGGAATCACCCCTCCACTTT. This sequence encodes CASSYGRGESPLHF.

This clone was seen once. The limits of the CDR3 on the DNA are not certain, so only TCRdb's listed CDR3 is given. This chain connects TRBV12-1 to TRBJ1-4; TRBD1 reflects the table's D call only, with no check against the DNA. TRBV12-1 is assigned pseudogene status. The CDR3 extends over 14 residues, inclusive of both ends. The CDR3 sequence is CASSFALGAGKLFF.

This clone was detected once. The V and J genes are TRBV10-1 and TRBJ2-3; TRBD1 matches at 8 bases. Germline values: CDR1 WNHNN, CDR2 SYGVQD (reference sequence). The CDR3 runs to 16 residues. Trimming took 3 bases from V and 4 from J; bases not matched to a gene: 9. The CDR3 reads CASSDRTGKNPDTQYF. The CDR3 bases are TGCGCCAGCAGTGACCGGACAGGGAAAAACCCAGATACGCAGTATTTT.